This entry features one TCR beta chain sequence. The germline CDR1 and CDR2 sequences are LNHDA and SQIVND (reference sequence). Trimming cost V 7 bases and J 12 bases, with 25 bases left between them. CDR3 length: 15 amino acids. The data derive from a study of technical replicates of blood from a few donors. Repertoires were generated with immunoSEQ multiplex PCR, while TCRdb's copy carries only in-frame clones and drops some. The sample lists around 93,000 clones, about 95% occurring once. The receptor comes from a human donor in good health. The chain couples TRBV19 to TRBJ2-1; D call uncertain. Sample: T cells isolated from PBMCs. The CDR3 spells CASTLDFSVPGGQFF. DNA of the CDR3: TGTGCCAGTACCCTAGACTTCTCGGTTCCCGGTGGGCAGTTCTTC.